The 24 T cell receptor beta chains below were found in one sample sequenced in a study of blood T cell repertoires in COVID-19. Assay used: immunoSEQ multiplex PCR; TCRdb lists only in-frame clones, some missing. This sample has about 220,000 clones, with roughly nine tenths found just once. Sequencing input: peripheral blood. These receptors came from a man aged 40-49 years with active or convalescent COVID-19.

The chain has TRBV18 and TRBJ1-1; no reliable D call. The V gene lost 4 bases and the J gene lost 3 bases, with 9 bases spanning the gap. Germline CDR1 and CDR2: KGHSH and LQKENI. The CDR3 has 13 residues. The chain's CDR3 is CASSQSADTEAFF. The CDR3 DNA follows: TGTGCCAGCTCACAGAGTGCGGACACTGAAGCTTTCTTT.

V is TRBV29-1 and J is TRBJ2-5; tentatively, D is TRBD1 (6 bases). The CDR3 spans 13 residues. The V gene's germline CDR1 is SQVTM and CDR2 ANQGSEA. V lost 2 bases and J lost 3, with 10 bases in between. Here the CDR3 reads CSVEKRTEETQYF. Here the CDR3 DNA reads TGCAGCGTTGAAAAGCGGACAGAAGAGACCCAGTACTTC.

V gene TRBV28 combines with J gene TRBJ2-1; tentative D call: TRBD1 (5 bases). CDR1 is MDHEN, CDR2 SYDVKM, per germline. This CDR3 spans 14 amino acids. The germline V and J ends were trimmed by 5 bases and 3 bases, with 11 bases remaining between them. CDR3 nucleotide sequence: TGTGCCAGCAGTACACCTCAGGGCTACAATGAGCAGTTCTTC. Protein: CASSTPQGYNEQFF.

CDR3 region: CASRDALAGVRNEQFF. In nucleotides, the CDR3 is TGTGCCAGCAGAGATGCGCTAGCGGGAGTTAGGAATGAGCAGTTCTTC. V is TRBV27 and J is TRBJ2-1, with 10 bases that match TRBD2. Germline trimming cut 6 bases from V and 7 bases from J; bases unmatched to any gene: 12. The CDR3 totals 16 residues. Per germline, CDR1 MNHEY and CDR2 SMNVEV (reference sequence).

The chain joins TRBV27 to TRBJ2-1; D perhaps matches TRBD1 (6 bases). The CDR3 extends over 17 amino acids. From germline, CDR1 is MNHEY and CDR2 SMNVEV (reference sequence). The V gene lost 3 bases and the J gene lost 6 bases, with 21 bases spanning the gap. The CDR3 sequence: CASSFIGQGKGGNEQFF. CDR3 bases: TGTGCCAGCAGTTTCATTGGGCAGGGGAAAGGAGGCAATGAGCAGTTCTTC.

The chain recombines TRBV3-1 (or the pseudogene TRBV3-2) with TRBJ2-3; D is possibly TRBD2 (7 bases). Trimming took 0 bases from V and 4 from J, leaving 20 bases between them. Germline V gene sequence: CDR1 LGHDT, CDR2 YNNKEL (reference sequence). The CDR3 is 18 amino acids. The CDR3 bases are TGTGCCAGCAGCCAAGAGGCGGGGGCGGGGGAGTTCGCAGATACGCAGTATTTT. It yields the protein CASSQEAGAGEFADTQYF.

The CDR3 loop reads CASSQDGGDYGYTF. CDR3 in DNA: TGTGCCAGCAGCCAAGACGGAGGGGACTATGGCTACACCTTC. V gene TRBV3-1 (or the pseudogene TRBV3-2) combines with J gene TRBJ1-2; TRBD1 is a possible D gene (5 bases). Trimming shortened V by 0 bases and J by 3 bases, and 8 bases separated the two germline ends. Germline-derived CDR1 and CDR2 are LGHDT and YNNKEL (reference sequence). The CDR3 loop spans 14 amino acids.

The chain is built from TRBV28 and TRBJ2-6, with 12 positions matching TRBD1. J was trimmed by 2 bases and V by 6 bases; bases with no gene match: 8. CDR3 length: 18 amino acids. Germline CDR1 is MDHEN and CDR2 is SYDVKM. The CDR3 DNA sequence: TGTGCCAGCAGCCTGGTAGGGGACAGGGGGCCTGGGGCCAACGTCCTGACTTTC. Its protein is CASSLVGDRGPGANVLTF. Full variable domain (rest looked up from reference TRBV28 and TRBJ2-6): DVKVTQSSRYLVKRTGEKVFLECVQDMDHENMFWYRQDPGLGLRLIYFSYDVKMKEKGDIPEGYSVSREKKERFSLILESASTNQTSMYLCASSLVGDRGPGANVLTFGAGSRLTVL.

This clone was found a few times. DNA of the CDR3: TGTGCCAGCAGTGTCGGCGACAGGGAGACCGGGGAGCTGTTTTTT. Translation: CASSVGDRETGELFF. The gene calls are TRBV25-1 and TRBJ2-2, with TRBD1 matching over 7 bases. The CDR3 is made up of 15 amino acids. V trimming: 4 bases; J trimming: 5 bases; junction bases outside the gene matches: 7. Germline CDR1 is MGHDK and CDR2 is SYGVNS. Drawing the rest from reference TRBV25-1 and TRBJ2-2, the complete variable domain is EADIYQTPRYLVIGTGKKITLECSQTMGHDKMYWYQQDPGMELHLIHYSYGVNSTEKGDLSSESTVSRIRTEHFPLTLESARPSHTSQYLCASSVGDRETGELFFGEGSRLTVL.

V is TRBV28 and J is TRBJ2-3; D possibly corresponds to TRBD1 (6 bases). The V end lost 4 bases, the J end lost 4 bases, and 9 bases lay between the germline ends. This CDR3 region has 13 residues. Germline V gene sequence: CDR1 MDHEN, CDR2 SYDVKM. CDR3 amino acids: CASSSRGPDTQYF. The CDR3 coding sequence is TGTGCCAGCAGTTCCAGGGGTCCAGATACGCAGTATTTT.

This clone has only one observation. This chain joins TRBV28 and TRBJ1-3; a weak D match, TRBD1 (6 bases). Per the germline V gene, CDR1 is MDHEN and CDR2 is SYDVKM. There are 14 residues in the CDR3. The ends were cut back, 6 bases at V and 4 bases at J, with 13 bases in the middle. DNA for the CDR3: TGTGCCAGCAGATCCGGGACACTAGGAAACACCATATATTTT. Encoded protein: CASRSGTLGNTIYF.

The chain joins TRBV5-1 to TRBJ1-1, with TRBD1 matching 7 bases. CDR3 length: 14 residues. V shed 4 bases and J 1 base; nucleotides not matched to a gene: 4. Germline CDR1 is SGHRS and CDR2 is YFSETQ. In nucleotides, the CDR3 is TGCGCCAGCAGCCCCGGACAGGCGAACACTGAAGCTTTCTTT. Translating gives CASSPGQANTEAFF.

The chain combines TRBV4-1 with TRBJ1-1; possibly TRBD1 for D (5 bases). Trimming stripped 0 bases from V and 5 bases from J, with 13 bases between. Germline CDR1 reads MGHRA; CDR2 reads YSYEKL. CDR3 size: 15 residues. The CDR3 spells CASSQEPRAGTEAFF. The CDR3 DNA sequence: TGCGCCAGCAGCCAAGAGCCCAGGGCCGGTACTGAAGCTTTCTTT.

This chain uses TRBV6-5 with TRBJ2-7; 11 nucleotides line up with TRBD2. From germline, CDR1 is MNHEY and CDR2 SVGAGI. Trimming cost V 8 bases and J 5 bases; bases outside gene matches: 11. CDR3 size: 15 residues. The CDR3, as DNA: TGTGCCAGCCACACATTAGCGGGAGGGCCCCACGAGCAGTACTTC. Amino acid sequence: CASHTLAGGPHEQYF.

The genes are TRBV24-1 and TRBJ2-2, with D perhaps matching TRBD1 (6 bases). The germline CDR1 and CDR2 sequences are KGHDR and SFDVKD. V dropped 4 bases and J dropped 7 bases, with 18 bases sitting between them. The CDR3 has 16 amino acids. The CDR3 loop is CATSESGQWRNGELFF. The CDR3 DNA follows: TGTGCCACCAGTGAGTCTGGACAGTGGAGGAACGGGGAGCTGTTTTTT.

The chain links TRBV18 to TRBJ1-1; D might be TRBD1 (6 bases). The V end was cut by 4 bases, the J end by 3 bases, with 9 bases between. Germline assignment: CDR1 KGHSH and CDR2 LQKENI. The CDR3 runs 13 residues. CDR3 bases: TGTGCCAGCTCACGGACAGCCGACACTGAAGCTTTCTTT. As protein: CASSRTADTEAFF.

The chain recombines TRBV5-1 with TRBJ1-3, with TRBD1 matching over 7 bases. The V gene's germline CDR1 is SGHRS and CDR2 YFSETQ. The CDR3 is 18 residues long. The V segment lost 2 bases and the J segment 8 bases; nucleotides outside the gene matches: 19. The CDR3 spells CASSLGRLDRAIVDTIYF. CDR3 in DNA: TGCGCCAGCAGCTTAGGGAGACTTGACAGGGCAATTGTGGACACCATATATTTT.

The chain joins TRBV2 to TRBJ1-1; 10 nucleotides match TRBD1. The ends lost 6 bases at V and 1 base at J; junction bases unmatched: 2. The CDR3 is 14 amino acids. Germline CDR1 is SNHLY and CDR2 is FYNNEI. CDR3 coding DNA: TGTGCCAGCAGCCGGGACAGGGGGAACACTGAAGCTTTCTTT. This translates into CASSRDRGNTEAFF.

This chain joins TRBV5-8 and TRBJ1-3; D possibly corresponds to TRBD1 (5 bases). Trimming shortened V by 0 bases and J by 2 bases, and 6 bases separated the two germline ends. The germline V gene encodes CDR1 SGHTS and CDR2 YDEGEE. The CDR3 sequence is 14 residues long. CDR3 nucleotide sequence: TGTGCCAGCAGCTTGGGACAGCCTGGAAACACCATATATTTT. Translating gives CASSLGQPGNTIYF. The full variable domain, in which reference TRBV5-8 and TRBJ1-3 provide the parts outside the CDR3, is EAGVTQSPTHLIKTRGQQATLRCSPISGHTSVYWYQQALGLGLQFLLWYDEGEERNRGNFPPRFSGRQFPNYSSELNVNALELEDSALYLCASSLGQPGNTIYFGEGSWLTVV.

V gene TRBV5-6 combines with J gene TRBJ2-7; D is perhaps TRBD1 (5 bases). The CDR3 covers 14 residues. CDR1 and CDR2 from the germline V gene are SGHDT and YYEEEE. Trimming removed 3 bases at V and 6 bases at J, with 16 bases between. The DNA of the CDR3 is TGTGCCAGCAGCTACAGTGACAGACCCCTCGAGCAGTACTTC. Its protein product is CASSYSDRPLEQYF. Variable domain in full (rest from reference TRBV5-6 and TRBJ2-7): DAGVTQSPTHLIKTRGQQVTLRCSPKSGHDTVSWYQQALGQGPQFIFQYYEEEERQRGNFPDRFSGHQFPNYSSELNVNALLLGDSALYLCASSYSDRPLEQYFGPGTRLTVT.

The chain combines TRBV9 with TRBJ1-4; D unresolved. Trimming left V 2 bases short and J 8 bases short, with 19 bases between. This CDR3 is 16 amino acids long. The germline V gene encodes CDR1 SGDLS and CDR2 YYNGEE. The CDR3 DNA follows: TGTGCCAGCAGCGTGGCCTCGACTGGTCGCGGGGAAAAACTGTTTTTT. It is translated as CASSVASTGRGEKLFF. The full variable domain, in which reference TRBV9 and TRBJ1-4 provide the parts outside the CDR3, is DSGVTQTPKHLITATGQRVTLRCSPRSGDLSVYWYQQSLDQGLQFLIQYYNGEERAKGNILERFSAQQFPDLHSELNLSSLELGDSALYFCASSVASTGRGEKLFFGSGTQLSVL.

V usage is TRBV27 and J usage is TRBJ1-2; TRBD1 agrees at 11 bases. This CDR3 spans 14 amino acids. Germline CDR1 and CDR2: MNHEY and SMNVEV (reference sequence). V was clipped by 8 bases and J by 8 bases; unmatched bases: 10. The CDR3 region has the DNA TGTGCCAGCTCCGGGACAGGGGGTATTGACGGCTACACCTTC. Translated: CASSGTGGIDGYTF.

This chain links TRBV5-1 with TRBJ1-4; 12 bases line up with TRBD1. CDR1 is SGHRS, CDR2 YFSETQ, per germline. J lost 8 bases, V lost 5 bases, and 7 bases had no gene match. The CDR3 has 15 residues. CDR3 DNA sequence: TGCGCCAGCAGGGGGACAGGGGGCTTAGACGAAAAACTGTTTTTT. It is translated as CASRGTGGLDEKLFF. Using reference TRBV5-1 and TRBJ1-4 for the parts outside the CDR3, the full variable domain is KAGVTQTPRYLIKTRGQQVTLSCSPISGHRSVSWYQQTPGQGLQFLFEYFSETQRNKGNFPGRFSGRQFSNSRSEMNVSTLELGDSALYLCASRGTGGLDEKLFFGSGTQLSVL.

This clone has more than one count but fewer than ten. The chain carries TRBV18 and TRBJ1-2, with 7 bases fitting TRBD1. Germline V lookup: CDR1 KGHSH, CDR2 LQKENI. Unmatched junction bases numbered 9, after V lost 4 bases and J lost 1 base. CDR3 length equals 16 residues. The CDR3 sequence: CASSLTDRESNYGYTF. Written as DNA, the CDR3 is TGTGCCAGCTCACTGACCGACAGGGAGAGTAACTATGGCTACACCTTC.